This TCR beta chain was identified during a study of OX40 agonist ivuxolimab in advanced cancers. Peripheral blood came from all dose cohorts at three timepoints. This CDR3 spans 15 amino acids. CDR1 is KGHSH and CDR2 is LQKENI in the germline V gene. Losses at the gene ends were 5 bases for V and 7 bases for J; bases not matched to a gene: 10. The table lists this clone with a count of one. Its antigen is as yet unknown. Overall study findings and caveats: With doses of 0.1 to 3.0 mg/kg, CD4+ and CD8+ blood T cells had undergone clonal expansion by week 6. Among the nonresponders, some also had low normalized T-cell clonal expansion. Relative to CD4+, CD8+ T cells held more expanded clones on average.

Some clones are missing from TCRdb's copy, which holds only in-frame ones; the method was immunoSEQ multiplex PCR. The repertoire holds tens of thousands of clones, with roughly 86% as singletons. The sequence derives from an adult with an advanced solid tumor such as melanoma, head and neck, liver or kidney cancer. Material: CD4+ or CD8+ T cells sorted from blood, obtained in a trial of the OX40 agonist ivuxolimab. The rearrangement links TRBV18 to TRBJ1-5, with TRBD1 matching over 8 bases. CDR3 nucleotide sequence: TGTGCCAGCTCAAGAACAGGGGGGATAGAGCAGCCCCAGCATTTT. It encodes CASSRTGGIEQPQHF.